The 21 T cell receptor beta chains below come from one sample, sequenced in a study of shared clonotypes between healthy human individuals. Clones were sequenced by immunoSEQ multiplex PCR, and TCRdb holds only the in-frame ones, with some missing. The sample carries about 2 million clones, 95% recorded once. Sequencing was done on a sample of naive CD4+ T cells sorted from blood. Subset here: CD45RA+ positively selected. These receptors all stem from a man younger than 30 in good health.

CDR3 loop: CASSEGGRPNQPQHF. CDR3 nucleotides: TGTGCCAGCAGTGAAGGGGGCAGGCCAAATCAGCCCCAGCATTTT. This chain joins TRBV25-1 and TRBJ1-5, with D possibly being TRBD1 (6 bases). V lost 2 bases to trimming and J lost 4 bases, with 12 bases between them. Germline CDR1 is MGHDK and CDR2 is SYGVNS. The CDR3 contains 15 residues.

The chain joins TRBV5-1 to TRBJ1-2; D is unresolved. Germline lookup yields CDR1 SGHRS and CDR2 YFSETQ. Trimming left V 2 bases short and J 2 bases short, with 7 bases between. The CDR3 consists of 13 residues. CDR3 sequence reads: CASSFPANYGYTF. The CDR3, as DNA: TGCGCCAGCAGCTTCCCAGCGAACTATGGCTACACCTTC. Looking up the rest from reference TRBV5-1 and TRBJ1-2 gives the full variable domain: KAGVTQTPRYLIKTRGQQVTLSCSPISGHRSVSWYQQTPGQGLQFLFEYFSETQRNKGNFPGRFSGRQFSNSRSEMNVSTLELGDSALYLCASSFPANYGYTFGSGTRLTVV.

Points on this clone: A single base separates this from a much larger clone, so it may be a read error. This sequence joins TRBV10-3 and TRBJ1-1; D remains ambiguous. The CDR3 has 12 residues. Germline CDR1 ENHRY, CDR2 SYGVKD. The CDR3 spells CVISEALAEAFF. CDR3 coding DNA: TGTGTCATTAGCGAGGCCCTGGCTGAAGCTTTCTTT.

The chain combines TRBV6-1 with TRBJ2-2; D may be TRBD1 or TRBD2 (6 bases each). This CDR3 spans 14 amino acids. CDR1 and CDR2 (germline): MNHNS, SASEGT. V was cut by 10 bases and J by 2 bases, with 14 bases left in between. The CDR3 DNA reads as TGTGCCATCAAAGGGGGGCTTAACACCGGGGAGCTGTTTTTT. Protein: CAIKGGLNTGELFF.

The chain recombines TRBV5-1 with TRBJ2-7; TRBD1 matches at 7 bases. This CDR3 has 12 residues. The V gene end was trimmed by 5 bases and the J gene end by 6 bases; junction bases not matched to a gene: 5. Germline CDR1 reads SGHRS; CDR2 reads YFSETQ. The CDR3 sequence: CASRGDRSEQYF. CDR3 bases: TGCGCCAGCAGGGGGGACAGAAGCGAGCAGTACTTC.

The V and J genes are TRBV19 and TRBJ2-1; D call uncertain. From germline, CDR1 is LNHDA and CDR2 SQIVND (reference sequence). The CDR3 extends over 13 amino acids. The V end lost 7 bases, the J end lost 0 bases, and 7 bases lay between the germline ends. This CDR3 is CASMSSSYNEQFF. CDR3 bases: TGTGCCAGTATGTCGAGCTCCTACAATGAGCAGTTCTTC.

The gene calls are TRBV6-6 and TRBJ2-1, with 8 bases identical to TRBD2. V was clipped by 5 bases and J by 3 bases; unmatched bases: 3. Germline CDR1 MNHNY, CDR2 SVGAGI (reference sequence). The CDR3 loop spans 14 amino acids. The CDR3 loop is CASSRGGLYNEQFF. DNA for the CDR3: TGTGCCAGCAGTCGCGGGGGGCTCTACAATGAGCAGTTCTTC.

V gene TRBV30 combines with J gene TRBJ1-3; 7 nucleotides line up with TRBD1. Trimming removed 4 bases from V and 0 bases from J; junction bases left unmatched: 3. The CDR3 sequence is 14 residues long. Germline CDR1 GTSNPN, CDR2 SVGIG (reference sequence). This CDR3 reads CAWKTGSSGNTIYF. The CDR3 DNA follows: TGTGCCTGGAAGACAGGGTCCTCTGGAAACACCATATATTTT. Full variable domain (rest looked up from reference TRBV30 and TRBJ1-3): SQTIHQWPATLVQPVGSPLSLECTVEGTSNPNLYWYRQAAGRGLQLLFYSVGIGQISSEVPQNLSASRPQDRQFILSSKKLLLSDSGFYLCAWKTGSSGNTIYFGEGSWLTVV.

The rearrangement uses TRBV6-1 and TRBJ2-3; D call uncertain. V was cut by 2 bases and J by 1 base, with 4 bases left in between. CDR1 and CDR2 from the germline V gene are MNHNS and SASEGT. The CDR3 runs to 13 residues. This CDR3 reads CASSEQRTDTQYF. The CDR3 nucleotides read TGTGCCAGCAGTGAACAACGCACAGATACGCAGTATTTT.

In regard to this clone: Other nucleotide sequences in the sample specify the same CDR3. The chain links TRBV6-1 to TRBJ1-5; D is ambiguous. Trimming took off 1 base at V and 6 bases at J, with 1 base between the two ends. Germline V gives CDR1 MNHNS, CDR2 SASEGT. The CDR3 consists of 11 residues. DNA for the CDR3: TGTGCCAGCAGTGAAGTTCAGCCCCAGCATTTT. Its translation is CASSEVQPQHF.

In DNA, the CDR3 is TGTGCCAGCAGCATCGGACAGTATGGCTACACCTTC. This codes for CASSIGQYGYTF. V usage is TRBV7-2 and J usage is TRBJ1-2, with a weak D call TRBD1 (6 bases). CDR3 size: 12 residues. Germline V lookup: CDR1 SGHTA, CDR2 FQGNSA. Trimming took 5 bases from V and 5 from J, leaving 9 bases between them.

The chain carries TRBV11-3 and TRBJ1-1, with D perhaps TRBD1 (5 bases). Germline CDR1 is SGHNT and CDR2 is YENEEA. V was pared by 2 bases and J by 6 bases, with 7 bases between. The CDR3 runs 12 residues. This CDR3 reads CASSLQGAEAFF. The CDR3, as DNA: TGTGCCAGCAGCTTACAGGGTGCTGAAGCTTTCTTT.

This clone appeared once. The genes are TRBV28 and TRBJ2-7; D gene ambiguous. There are 16 residues in the CDR3. Trimming removed 1 base from V and 2 bases from J, with 15 bases in between. Germline V gene lookup returns CDR1 MDHEN and CDR2 SYDVKM. CDR3 nucleotide sequence: TGTGCCAGCAGTTTATTAGGTAAGGCACAGACCTACGAGCAGTACTTC. Encoded protein: CASSLLGKAQTYEQYF. The whole variable domain, remainder taken from reference TRBV28 and TRBJ2-7, is DVKVTQSSRYLVKRTGEKVFLECVQDMDHENMFWYRQDPGLGLRLIYFSYDVKMKEKGDIPEGYSVSREKKERFSLILESASTNQTSMYLCASSLLGKAQTYEQYFGPGTRLTVT.

This sequence joins TRBV19 and TRBJ1-2; D gene unclear. The CDR3 runs 12 residues. Trimming took 6 bases from V and 4 from J, leaving 9 bases between them. Germline CDR1 reads LNHDA; CDR2 reads SQIVND (reference sequence). The CDR3 nucleotides read TGTGCCAGTAGCTCGACGTTCTATGGCTACACCTTC. Translated: CASSSTFYGYTF.

CDR3: CASKPGPGTDEQFF. CDR3 coding DNA: TGCGCCAGCAAACCGGGCCCAGGGACGGATGAGCAGTTCTTC. The rearrangement links TRBV10-2 to TRBJ2-1; D possibly matches TRBD1 or TRBD2 (5 bases each). This CDR3 spans 14 amino acids. Germline V gives CDR1 WSHSY, CDR2 SAAADI. V lost 7 bases and J lost 8, with 18 bases in between.

This clone was detected once. Distinct nucleotide sequences in the sample also encode this CDR3. The chain links TRBV4-3 to TRBJ2-3, with 9 bases matching TRBD2. Germline trimming cut 6 bases from V and 0 bases from J; bases unmatched to any gene: 4. The CDR3 has 15 residues. The V gene's germline CDR1 is LGHNA and CDR2 YSLEER. The CDR3 loop reads CASSRTSGSTDTQYF. In DNA, the CDR3 is TGCGCCAGCAGTCGTACTAGCGGGAGCACAGATACGCAGTATTTT.

The chain employs TRBV6-5 and TRBJ1-2; 7 bases match TRBD1. From germline, CDR1 is MNHEY and CDR2 SVGAGI. V was clipped by 2 bases and J by 7 bases; unmatched bases: 4. The CDR3 sequence is 13 residues long. The CDR3 spells CASSYGGGGGYTF. The CDR3 nucleotides read TGTGCCAGCAGTTACGGAGGGGGCGGTGGCTACACCTTC.

This chain joins TRBV28 and TRBJ1-5, with D possibly TRBD1 on 5 matching bases. Germline V CDR1 and CDR2: MDHEN, SYDVKM. The length of the CDR3 is 15 residues. V lost 9 bases and J 5 bases, leaving 20 bases between the germline ends. The CDR3 DNA reads as TGTGCCAGTTTTGAAAATGGGCAGGGCCATCAGCCCCAGCATTTT. As protein: CASFENGQGHQPQHF.

J is TRBJ1-1 and V is TRBV10-1; D uncertain. The CDR3 is 13 residues long. The V gene lost 6 bases and the J gene lost 7 bases, with 15 bases spanning the gap. CDR1 and CDR2 from the germline V gene are WNHNN and SYGVQD (reference sequence). The CDR3 protein is CASRETVNGEAFF. In nucleotides, the CDR3 is TGCGCCAGCAGGGAAACAGTAAATGGTGAAGCTTTCTTT.

This clone was counted once. The chain is built from TRBV7-3 and TRBJ1-1; D remains ambiguous. CDR1 is SGHTA and CDR2 is FQGTGA in the germline V gene. Trimming cost V 5 bases and J 5 bases, with 12 bases left between them. The CDR3 runs 13 residues. Here the CDR3 reads CASSISRETEAFF. CDR3 coding DNA: TGTGCCAGCAGCATCTCTCGGGAAACTGAAGCTTTCTTT.

Remarks on this clone: The same CDR3 is also encoded by other DNA sequences in this sample. This sequence joins TRBV18 and TRBJ2-6; TRBD2 might be the D (5 bases). The CDR3 is 16 residues long. The V gene lost 0 bases and the J gene lost 1 base, with 7 bases spanning the gap. Germline V CDR1 and CDR2: KGHSH, LQKENI. Here the CDR3 reads CASSPPSGSGANVLTF. The CDR3 bases are TGTGCCAGCTCACCACCGTCGGGGTCTGGGGCCAACGTCCTGACTTTC.